The 22 T cell receptor beta chains presented below share a single source sample, sequenced in a study of OX40 agonist ivuxolimab in advanced cancers. The table came from immunoSEQ multiplex PCR; TCRdb's copy has only in-frame clones and leaves some out. The sample contains tens of thousands of clones, 75% to 90% of which appear only once. Source: CD4+ or CD8+ T cells sorted from blood, taken in a trial of the OX40 agonist ivuxolimab. These TCRs come from an adult with an advanced solid tumor such as melanoma, head and neck, liver or kidney cancer.

The rearrangement joins TRBV6-6 to TRBJ2-7; 7 bases align to TRBD1. The CDR3 is 14 amino acids. The V and J ends lost 4 bases and 2 bases, in that order; junction bases with no gene match: 5. Per the germline V gene, CDR1 is MNHNY and CDR2 is SVGAGI (reference sequence). Written as DNA, the CDR3 is TGTGCCAGCAGTTCCGCCGGACAGGCCTACGAGCAGTACTTC. Protein sequence: CASSSAGQAYEQYF.

The V call is TRBV5-1, the J call TRBJ2-3, with D tentatively TRBD2 (5 bases). This CDR3 spans 14 amino acids. CDR1 and CDR2 (germline): SGHRS, YFSETQ. V lost 0 bases to trimming and J lost 0 bases, with 5 bases between them. CDR3 in amino acids: CASSLGGSTDTQYF. CDR3 in DNA: TGCGCCAGCAGCTTGGGCGGGAGCACAGATACGCAGTATTTT.

V usage is TRBV7-2 and J usage is TRBJ2-5; D might be TRBD1 (6 bases). CDR3 length: 14 residues. Germline CDR1 SGHTA, CDR2 FQGNSA. The V gene lost 5 bases and the J gene lost 5 bases, with 15 bases spanning the gap. CDR3 region: CASSQQQGDETQYF. The CDR3 coding sequence is TGTGCCAGCAGCCAACAACAGGGAGATGAGACCCAGTACTTC.

With regard to this clone: This sample also contains other DNA sequences that code for the same CDR3. The rearrangement links TRBV7-9 to TRBJ2-5, with unresolved D. This CDR3 has 14 residues. Per the germline V gene, CDR1 is SEHNR and CDR2 is FQNEAQ (reference sequence). Trimming left V 0 bases short and J 4 bases short, with 9 bases between. The CDR3 sequence: CASSLAAGRETQYF. The CDR3, as DNA: TGTGCCAGCAGCTTAGCGGCCGGGCGAGAGACCCAGTACTTC. The full variable domain, with the rest looked up from reference TRBV7-9 and TRBJ2-5, is DTGVSQNPRHKITKRGQNVTFRCDPISEHNRLYWYRQTLGQGPEFLTYFQNEAQLEKSRLLSDRFSAERPKGSFSTLEIQRTEQGDSAMYLCASSLAAGRETQYFGPGTRLLVL.

This chain uses TRBV28 with TRBJ1-2, with D perhaps matching TRBD1 (6 bases). Germline V gene lookup returns CDR1 MDHEN and CDR2 SYDVKM. Trimming took 5 bases from V and 1 from J, leaving 11 bases between them. CDR3 size: 14 residues. The CDR3 reads CASSQPGHNYGYTF. The CDR3 coding sequence is TGTGCCAGCAGTCAGCCGGGACATAACTATGGCTACACCTTC.

The chain couples TRBV6-5 to TRBJ1-1; D unclear. Trimming pared 4 bases from V and 4 bases from J, leaving 13 bases between. In germline, CDR1 is MNHEY, CDR2 SVGAGI. The CDR3 runs to 14 residues. The CDR3, as DNA: TGTGCCAGCAGTTCCGATCCCCGGGGCACTGAAGCTTTCTTT. It specifies CASSSDPRGTEAFF.

This clone has just one count. The chain has TRBV27 and TRBJ2-2; perhaps TRBD2 as D (7 bases). The germline V gene encodes CDR1 MNHEY and CDR2 SMNVEV (reference sequence). Trimming left V 2 bases short and J 7 bases short, with 11 bases between. This CDR3 contains 14 residues. Here the CDR3 reads CASSLEGGVGELFF. DNA for the CDR3: TGTGCCAGCAGTTTAGAGGGGGGGGTCGGGGAGCTGTTTTTT.

Comments on this clone: Other DNA sequences in the sample encode the same CDR3. This sequence joins TRBV9 and TRBJ2-6; D is perhaps TRBD1 (6 bases). This CDR3 has 15 amino acids. CDR1 is SGDLS, CDR2 YYNGEE, per germline. V was clipped by 3 bases and J by 4 bases, with 11 bases between them. In DNA form, the CDR3 reads TGTGCCAGCAGCGCCCAGGGGACGGGGGCCAACGTCCTGACTTTC. Its protein product is CASSAQGTGANVLTF.

This clone was found once. This chain joins TRBV11-2 and TRBJ1-6; the D is unclear. CDR1 SGHAT and CDR2 FQNNGV come from the germline V gene. CDR3 length: 14 amino acids. Trimming cost V 4 bases and J 8 bases, with 12 bases left between them. The CDR3 sequence: CASSSRYGDSPLHF. The CDR3 coding sequence is TGTGCCAGCAGCTCACGATACGGCGATTCACCCCTCCACTTT.

The CDR3 DNA follows: TGTGCCAGCAGCTCCCAAGGCGGGTCGGAGCGTGAGCAGTTCTTC. It is translated as CASSSQGGSEREQFF. The chain carries TRBV7-3 and TRBJ2-1; D is possibly TRBD2 (5 bases). This CDR3 is 15 amino acids long. Trimming took off 4 bases at V and 9 bases at J, with 19 bases between the two ends. Germline loops: CDR1 SGHTA, CDR2 FQGTGA.

The rearrangement uses TRBV5-4 and TRBJ1-2; the D gene is possibly TRBD1 (5 bases). V was cut by 3 bases and J by 7 bases, with 16 bases left in between. Looked up from germline, CDR1 is SGHNT and CDR2 is YYREEE (reference sequence). The CDR3 sequence is 14 residues long. The CDR3 DNA reads TGTGCCAGCAGCTGGATCCAGGGTTCTGGTGGCTACACCTTC. This sequence encodes CASSWIQGSGGYTF.

The genes are TRBV30 and TRBJ1-1; 7 bases match TRBD1. CDR3 length: 12 residues. Germline V gene sequence: CDR1 GTSNPN, CDR2 SVGIG (reference sequence). J gave up 13 bases and V 2 bases, and 10 bases lay outside the gene matches. DNA for the CDR3: TGTGCCTGGAGTCGCCGGGACAGCATTATTTTCTTT. Translation: CAWSRRDSIIFF.

This clone showed up just a few times. The chain uses TRBV6-1 and TRBJ1-3; D gene unclear. Germline V gene sequence: CDR1 MNHNS, CDR2 SASEGT. Trimming left V 1 base short and J 0 bases short, with 10 bases between. CDR3 size: 16 residues. The CDR3 reads CASSEDRLSSGNTIYF. The CDR3 nucleotides read TGTGCCAGCAGTGAAGACAGACTTTCCTCTGGAAACACCATATATTTT.

This clone was observed a single time. This chain links TRBV12-5 with TRBJ2-1, with 10 bases matching TRBD1. The CDR3 is made up of 18 amino acids. V lost 3 bases, J lost 4 bases, and 12 bases stayed unmatched. Germline V CDR1 and CDR2: LGHNT, FRNRAP. In DNA, the CDR3 is TGTGCTAGTGGTTTTATTTTGCCGGGACAGGGGACATACAATGAGCAGTTCTTC. This translates into CASGFILPGQGTYNEQFF.

The chain couples TRBV29-1 to TRBJ2-1; a weak D match, TRBD2 (5 bases). Deletions cut 0 bases from V and 7 bases from J, with 7 bases between. Germline CDR1 is SQVTM and CDR2 is ANQGSEA. The CDR3 totals 12 residues. In nucleotides, the CDR3 is TGCAGCGTTGAAGAGACGGGGAATGAGCAGTTCTTC. Its protein is CSVEETGNEQFF.

This clone was detected once. V is TRBV11-1 and J is TRBJ1-3; no firm D call. Germline CDR1 reads SGHAT; CDR2 reads FQDESV (reference sequence). Trimming pared 5 bases from V and 0 bases from J, leaving 14 bases between. CDR3 length: 16 residues. The CDR3 DNA sequence: TGTGCCAGCAGCCCTGACCGAACGGACTCTGGAAACACCATATATTTT. Its translation is CASSPDRTDSGNTIYF.

The chain combines TRBV5-1 with TRBJ1-6; D is undetermined. V was clipped by 1 base and J by 1 base, with 6 bases between them. CDR3 length equals 15 residues. Germline CDR1 is SGHRS and CDR2 is YFSETQ. The CDR3 bases are TGCGCCAGCAGCTTGTCGGGGTCCTATAATTCACCCCTCCACTTT. Amino acids: CASSLSGSYNSPLHF.

This sequence joins TRBV19 and TRBJ1-1, with 7 bases aligning to TRBD1. CDR1 is LNHDA, CDR2 SQIVND, per germline (reference sequence). V shed 4 bases and J 8 bases; nucleotides not matched to a gene: 4. This CDR3 region has 12 residues. CDR3 coding DNA: TGTGCCAGTAGTACTCCGGACAGGGAAGCTTTCTTT. This translates into CASSTPDREAFF.

The gene calls are TRBV28 and TRBJ1-1, with D hard to call. This CDR3 comprises 16 residues. Germline lookup yields CDR1 MDHEN and CDR2 SYDVKM. Trimming took off 5 bases at V and 7 bases at J, with 23 bases between the two ends. DNA for the CDR3: TGTGCCAGCAGTCCGGCCTCTTTAGAGGGCACCGTTGAAGCTTTCTTT. Residues: CASSPASLEGTVEAFF.

This chain joins TRBV28 and TRBJ2-7; D is unclear. V lost 6 bases and J 9 bases, leaving 18 bases between the germline ends. Germline-derived CDR1 and CDR2 are MDHEN and SYDVKM. The CDR3 runs to 13 residues. CDR3 sequence reads: CASSLRPGDGQYF. For the CDR3, the DNA is TGTGCCAGCAGCCTCCGTCCGGGCGATGGGCAGTACTTC. The full variable domain, in which reference TRBV28 and TRBJ2-7 provide the parts outside the CDR3, is DVKVTQSSRYLVKRTGEKVFLECVQDMDHENMFWYRQDPGLGLRLIYFSYDVKMKEKGDIPEGYSVSREKKERFSLILESASTNQTSMYLCASSLRPGDGQYFGPGTRLTVT.

In this sample, this clone turned up once. The V call is TRBV15, the J call TRBJ1-4; D possibly corresponds to TRBD1 (5 bases). V lost 3 bases and J 5 bases, leaving 25 bases between the germline ends. Looked up from germline, CDR1 is LNHNV and CDR2 is YYDKDF (reference sequence). The CDR3 sequence is 19 residues long. The DNA for the CDR3 is TGTGCCACCAGCAGGCCTGGTTGGTTCCCGGGCAGGGACAATGAAAAACTGTTTTTT. This encodes CATSRPGWFPGRDNEKLFF.

This sequence joins TRBV19 and TRBJ1-1; TRBD1 might be the D (5 bases). The CDR3 extends over 18 amino acids. The germline V and J ends were trimmed by 4 bases and 4 bases, with 25 bases remaining between them. Germline assignment: CDR1 LNHDA and CDR2 SQIVND (reference sequence). The CDR3 DNA sequence: TGTGCCAGTAGTAAAAACGCCGGGACCAGAAGTTACATCACTGAAGCTTTCTTT. This codes for CASSKNAGTRSYITEAFF.